The sequence of this T cell receptor beta chain was determined in a study of blood T cell repertoires in COVID-19. Study as a whole: Sites across the United States, Italy and Spain contributed samples from acute and convalescent COVID-19. From T cells, B-cell-depleted T cells, or PBMCs came the material, which was cDNA or gDNA.

As processed by the authors: Estimation of nucleated cell counts relied on the amplification of reference gene primers. Clones were sequenced by immunoSEQ multiplex PCR, and TCRdb holds only the in-frame ones, with some missing. That table gives V, J and clone size, and the DNA gave D and trimming. Of approximately 90,000 clones listed, 81% are singletons. Germline V lookup: CDR1 SGHRS, CDR2 YFSETQ. This CDR3 region has 15 residues. V was cut by 1 base and J by 1 base, with 9 bases left in between. This clone was seen only a few times. The J gene is TRBJ2-1, the V gene TRBV5-1; possibly TRBD1 for D (5 bases). Sequencing was performed on peripheral blood. This clonotype originated in a man aged 55 to 70 with acute or convalescent COVID-19. The CDR3 region has the DNA TGCGCCAGCAGCTTGCAAGGGGCTTCCTACAATGAGCAGTTCTTC. This gives the protein CASSLQGASYNEQFF. Using reference TRBV5-1 and TRBJ2-1 for the parts outside the CDR3, the full variable domain is KAGVTQTPRYLIKTRGQQVTLSCSPISGHRSVSWYQQTPGQGLQFLFEYFSETQRNKGNFPGRFSGRQFSNSRSEMNVSTLELGDSALYLCASSLQGASYNEQFFGPGTRLTVL.